What follows are 19 T cell receptor beta chains derived from one specimen sequenced in a study of shared clonotypes between healthy human individuals. Sequencing used immunoSEQ multiplex PCR; TCRdb keeps in-frame clones, though not all of them. The profile shows millions of clones, about 92% of them singletons. The sample comprised naive CD4+ T cells sorted from blood. Subset here: CD45RA+ positively selected. These receptors all come from a man aged 18 to 29 in good health.

This clone has a single count. The chain links TRBV19 to TRBJ1-2; D call uncertain. From germline, CDR1 is LNHDA and CDR2 SQIVND (reference sequence). This CDR3 has 13 residues. Trimming pared 10 bases from V and 4 bases from J, leaving 16 bases between. CDR3 sequence: CATRRAVGYGYTF. CDR3 in DNA: TGTGCCACTAGGCGGGCGGTGGGCTATGGCTACACCTTC. The full variable domain, completed using reference TRBV19 and TRBJ1-2, is DGGITQSPKYLFRKEGQNVTLSCEQNLNHDAMYWYRQDPGQGLRLIYYSQIVNDFQKGDIAEGYSVSREKKESFPLTVTSAQKNPTAFYLCATRRAVGYGYTFGSGTRLTVV.

This chain joins TRBV19 and TRBJ2-5; weak D call: TRBD1 (6 bases). In germline, CDR1 is LNHDA, CDR2 SQIVND (reference sequence). The CDR3 is 14 residues long. The ends were cut back, 9 bases at V and 4 bases at J, with 18 bases in the middle. The CDR3 loop is CASGLQGFRETQYF. CDR3 coding DNA: TGTGCCAGCGGGCTACAGGGTTTCCGAGAGACCCAGTACTTC.

The chain joins TRBV7-2 to TRBJ1-6, with 7 bases lining up with TRBD1. Germline CDR1 reads SGHTA; CDR2 reads FQGNSA. V shed 4 bases and J 7 bases; nucleotides not matched to a gene: 10. This CDR3 region has 16 residues. For the CDR3, the DNA is TGTGCCAGCAGCTCTGACAGGGTTAGTCAGAATTCACCCCTCCACTTT. It is translated as CASSSDRVSQNSPLHF. The variable domain in full, with the rest retrieved from reference TRBV7-2 and TRBJ1-6, is GAGVSQSPSNKVTEKGKDVELRCDPISGHTALYWYRQSLGQGLEFLIYFQGNSAPDKSGLPSDRFSAERTGGSVSTLTIQRTQQEDSAVYLCASSSDRVSQNSPLHFGNGTRLTVT.

The chain links TRBV29-1 to TRBJ1-2; D might be TRBD1 (5 bases). The germline V and J ends were trimmed by 7 bases and 4 bases, with 16 bases remaining between them. This CDR3 spans 13 amino acids. CDR1 is SQVTM, CDR2 ANQGSEA, per germline. CDR3 amino acids: CSATRDPSYGYTF. The CDR3 bases are TGCAGCGCTACCAGGGACCCCTCCTATGGCTACACCTTC.

The J gene is TRBJ2-3, the V gene TRBV15, with D perhaps TRBD1 or TRBD2 (6 bases each). The CDR3 runs 14 residues. The germline gives CDR1 LNHNV, CDR2 YYDKDF (reference sequence). Trimming cost V 0 bases and J 7 bases, with 11 bases left between them. CDR3 residues: CATSRDGGPYTQYF. The CDR3 DNA reads TGTGCCACCAGCAGAGATGGGGGGCCTTATACGCAGTATTTT.

V gene TRBV29-1 combines with J gene TRBJ2-5, with a possible D match to TRBD2 (5 bases). Between the trimmed V and J ends, which lost 5 bases and 4 bases, there was a span of 26 bases. Looked up from germline, CDR1 is SQVTM and CDR2 is ANQGSEA. This CDR3 comprises 17 residues. As DNA, the CDR3 is TGCAGCGTTATGCCGAGGGTTTGGGCCTCCTCAGGAGAGACCCAGTACTTC. Protein product: CSVMPRVWASSGETQYF.

V is TRBV5-1 and J is TRBJ2-3, with D unresolved. V was clipped by 0 bases and J by 3 bases, with 14 bases between them. This CDR3 has 16 amino acids. The germline gives CDR1 SGHRS, CDR2 YFSETQ. The CDR3 sequence: CASSLGSRVGTDTQYF. The CDR3 DNA reads as TGCGCCAGCAGCTTGGGATCCCGGGTTGGGACAGATACGCAGTATTTT.

The chain recombines TRBV6-5 with TRBJ2-7; tentatively, D is TRBD2 (5 bases). V was cut by 0 bases and J by 1 base, with 10 bases left in between. Per the germline V gene, CDR1 is MNHEY and CDR2 is SVGAGI. The CDR3 spans 15 residues. The CDR3 region is CASSYSLRGSYEQYF. CDR3 DNA: TGTGCCAGCAGTTACTCACTGCGAGGGTCCTACGAGCAGTACTTC.

About this clone: This sample also contains other DNA sequences that code for the same CDR3. This chain connects TRBV6-6 to TRBJ2-7, with TRBD2 as a possible D gene (7 bases). Germline loops: CDR1 MNHNY, CDR2 SVGAGI (reference sequence). CDR3 length: 14 amino acids. The germline V and J ends were trimmed by 0 bases and 4 bases, with 10 bases remaining between them. The CDR3 reads CASSYSGGPYEQYF. CDR3 in DNA: TGTGCCAGCAGTTACTCGGGGGGGCCGTACGAGCAGTACTTC.

V usage is TRBV27 and J usage is TRBJ1-6; 9 bases map to TRBD1. Germline V lookup: CDR1 MNHEY, CDR2 SMNVEV (reference sequence). CDR3 size: 15 residues. With V trimmed by 4 bases and J by 9 bases, 7 bases remained unmatched. This CDR3 reads CASSSWTGDSSPLHF. As DNA, the CDR3 is TGTGCCAGCAGTTCCTGGACAGGGGACAGTTCACCCCTCCACTTT.

On this clone itself: Other DNA sequences in this sample translate to the same CDR3. This sequence joins TRBV11-2 and TRBJ2-2; D not resolved. The CDR3 sequence is 13 residues long. Germline lookup yields CDR1 SGHAT and CDR2 FQNNGV. Trimming shortened V by 1 base and J by 6 bases, and 6 bases separated the two germline ends. The CDR3 nucleotides read TGTGCCAGCAGCTTAGGGGTCGCCGGGGAGCTGTTTTTT. This translates into CASSLGVAGELFF. The variable domain in full, with the rest retrieved from reference TRBV11-2 and TRBJ2-2, is EAGVAQSPRYKIIEKRQSVAFWCNPISGHATLYWYQQILGQGPKLLIQFQNNGVVDDSQLPKDRFSAERLKGVDSTLKIQPAKLEDSAVYLCASSLGVAGELFFGEGSRLTVL.

The chain links TRBV10-3 to TRBJ2-7; either TRBD1 or TRBD2 may fit D (5 bases each). V was cut by 3 bases and J by 0 bases, with 15 bases left in between. CDR1 and CDR2 (germline): ENHRY, SYGVKD. The CDR3 sequence is 16 residues long. The CDR3 region is CAISDQDPGASYEQYF. CDR3 bases: TGTGCCATCAGTGATCAAGATCCCGGGGCCTCCTACGAGCAGTACTTC.

The chain couples TRBV9 to TRBJ2-2; 7 positions match TRBD1. The CDR3 totals 15 residues. Losses at the gene ends were 3 bases for V and 5 bases for J; bases not matched to a gene: 7. Germline CDR1 and CDR2: SGDLS and YYNGEE. The CDR3 spells CASSGGRQGTGELFF. The DNA for the CDR3 is TGTGCCAGCAGCGGGGGGCGACAGGGTACCGGGGAGCTGTTTTTT.

V and J are TRBV18 and TRBJ2-7; no clear D. This CDR3 has 14 amino acids. Germline CDR1 reads KGHSH; CDR2 reads LQKENI. V gave up 1 base and J gave up 0 bases, with 7 bases separating them. This CDR3 reads CASSPQESSYEQYF. CDR3 sequence (DNA): TGTGCCAGCTCACCACAGGAGAGCTCCTACGAGCAGTACTTC.

This clone was seen only once. CDR3 coding DNA: TGTGCCAGCAGCTTAGGGCTAGAGGGGGCCAAAAACATTCAGTACTTC. Encoded protein: CASSLGLEGAKNIQYF. This chain connects TRBV13 to TRBJ2-4; D assignment may be TRBD1 or TRBD2 (5 bases each). CDR3 length: 16 residues. The V gene's germline CDR1 is PRHDT and CDR2 FYEKMQ (reference sequence). V was trimmed by 0 bases and J by 1 base, leaving 10 bases between them.

Concerning this clone: Other DNA sequences in the sample encode the same CDR3. The V call is TRBV12-5, the J call TRBJ2-7; D remains unclear. Trimming took 6 bases from V and 3 from J, leaving 6 bases between them. CDR1 is LGHNT, CDR2 FRNRAP, per germline. CDR3 size: 11 residues. The CDR3 coding sequence is TGTGCTAGTGGACGCGACTACGAGCAGTACTTC. Translated, it gives CASGRDYEQYF.

The chain links TRBV7-6 to TRBJ2-7; 10 nucleotides line up with TRBD2. The V gene end was trimmed by 4 bases and the J gene end by 2 bases; junction bases not matched to a gene: 5. From germline, CDR1 is SGHVS and CDR2 FNYEAQ. The CDR3 has 15 amino acids. The CDR3 sequence: CASSSQSGRAYEQYF. CDR3 sequence (DNA): TGTGCCAGCAGCTCTCAGAGCGGGAGGGCCTACGAGCAGTACTTC.

This clone is a singleton in its sample. V is TRBV5-1 and J is TRBJ2-5; 10 positions agree with TRBD1. The germline gives CDR1 SGHRS, CDR2 YFSETQ. This CDR3 is 15 amino acids long. V trimming: 2 bases; J trimming: 5 bases; junction bases outside the gene matches: 6. For the CDR3, the DNA is TGCGCCAGCAGCTTAACGGGACAGGGGTCGGAGACCCAGTACTTC. Protein sequence: CASSLTGQGSETQYF.

Details on this clone: The junction does not match germline at one end; this may be a read error. V gene TRBV28 combines with J gene TRBJ2-7; possibly TRBD1 or TRBD2 for D (5 bases each). Germline V CDR1 and CDR2: MDHEN, SYDVKM. The CDR3 runs 15 residues. The CDR3 DNA reads as TGTGCCAACAGTTTCGGGACGGAGGTTGTGTACGAGCAGTACTTC. Translating it yields CANSFGTEVVYEQYF. Full variable domain (outside the CDR3, taken from reference TRBV28 and TRBJ2-7): DVKVTQSSRYLVKRTGEKVFLECVQDMDHENMFWYRQDPGLGLRLIYFSYDVKMKEKGDIPEGYSVSREKKERFSLILESASTNQTSMYLCANSFGTEVVYEQYFGPGTRLTVT.